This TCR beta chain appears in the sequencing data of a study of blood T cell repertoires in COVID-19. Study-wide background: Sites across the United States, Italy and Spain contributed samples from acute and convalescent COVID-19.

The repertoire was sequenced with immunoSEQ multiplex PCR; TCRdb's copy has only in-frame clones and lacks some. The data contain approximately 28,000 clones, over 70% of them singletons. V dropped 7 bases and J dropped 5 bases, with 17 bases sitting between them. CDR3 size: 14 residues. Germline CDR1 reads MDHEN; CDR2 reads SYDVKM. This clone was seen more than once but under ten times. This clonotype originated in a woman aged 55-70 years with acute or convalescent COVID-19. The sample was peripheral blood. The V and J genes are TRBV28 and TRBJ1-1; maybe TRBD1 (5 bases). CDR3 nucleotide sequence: TGTGCCAGCACCTCGGGGGGGAGGCGTACTGAAGCTTTCTTT. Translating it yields CASTSGGRRTEAFF.